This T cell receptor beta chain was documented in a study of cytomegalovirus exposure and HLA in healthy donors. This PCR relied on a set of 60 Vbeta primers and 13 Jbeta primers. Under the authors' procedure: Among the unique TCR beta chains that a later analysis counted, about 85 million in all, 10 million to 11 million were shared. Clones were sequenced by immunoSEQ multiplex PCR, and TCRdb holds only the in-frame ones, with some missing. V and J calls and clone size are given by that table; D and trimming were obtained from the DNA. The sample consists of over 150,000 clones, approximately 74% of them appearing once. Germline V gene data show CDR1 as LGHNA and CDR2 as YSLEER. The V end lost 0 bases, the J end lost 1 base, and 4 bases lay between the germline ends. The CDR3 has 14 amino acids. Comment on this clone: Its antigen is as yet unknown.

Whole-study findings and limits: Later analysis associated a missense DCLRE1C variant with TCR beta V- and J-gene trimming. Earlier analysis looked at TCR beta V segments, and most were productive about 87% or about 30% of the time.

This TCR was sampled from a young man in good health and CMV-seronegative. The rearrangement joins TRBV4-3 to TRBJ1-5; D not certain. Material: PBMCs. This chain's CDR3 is CASSQDQSNQPQHF. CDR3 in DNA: TGCGCCAGCAGCCAAGATCAGAGCAATCAGCCCCAGCATTTT.